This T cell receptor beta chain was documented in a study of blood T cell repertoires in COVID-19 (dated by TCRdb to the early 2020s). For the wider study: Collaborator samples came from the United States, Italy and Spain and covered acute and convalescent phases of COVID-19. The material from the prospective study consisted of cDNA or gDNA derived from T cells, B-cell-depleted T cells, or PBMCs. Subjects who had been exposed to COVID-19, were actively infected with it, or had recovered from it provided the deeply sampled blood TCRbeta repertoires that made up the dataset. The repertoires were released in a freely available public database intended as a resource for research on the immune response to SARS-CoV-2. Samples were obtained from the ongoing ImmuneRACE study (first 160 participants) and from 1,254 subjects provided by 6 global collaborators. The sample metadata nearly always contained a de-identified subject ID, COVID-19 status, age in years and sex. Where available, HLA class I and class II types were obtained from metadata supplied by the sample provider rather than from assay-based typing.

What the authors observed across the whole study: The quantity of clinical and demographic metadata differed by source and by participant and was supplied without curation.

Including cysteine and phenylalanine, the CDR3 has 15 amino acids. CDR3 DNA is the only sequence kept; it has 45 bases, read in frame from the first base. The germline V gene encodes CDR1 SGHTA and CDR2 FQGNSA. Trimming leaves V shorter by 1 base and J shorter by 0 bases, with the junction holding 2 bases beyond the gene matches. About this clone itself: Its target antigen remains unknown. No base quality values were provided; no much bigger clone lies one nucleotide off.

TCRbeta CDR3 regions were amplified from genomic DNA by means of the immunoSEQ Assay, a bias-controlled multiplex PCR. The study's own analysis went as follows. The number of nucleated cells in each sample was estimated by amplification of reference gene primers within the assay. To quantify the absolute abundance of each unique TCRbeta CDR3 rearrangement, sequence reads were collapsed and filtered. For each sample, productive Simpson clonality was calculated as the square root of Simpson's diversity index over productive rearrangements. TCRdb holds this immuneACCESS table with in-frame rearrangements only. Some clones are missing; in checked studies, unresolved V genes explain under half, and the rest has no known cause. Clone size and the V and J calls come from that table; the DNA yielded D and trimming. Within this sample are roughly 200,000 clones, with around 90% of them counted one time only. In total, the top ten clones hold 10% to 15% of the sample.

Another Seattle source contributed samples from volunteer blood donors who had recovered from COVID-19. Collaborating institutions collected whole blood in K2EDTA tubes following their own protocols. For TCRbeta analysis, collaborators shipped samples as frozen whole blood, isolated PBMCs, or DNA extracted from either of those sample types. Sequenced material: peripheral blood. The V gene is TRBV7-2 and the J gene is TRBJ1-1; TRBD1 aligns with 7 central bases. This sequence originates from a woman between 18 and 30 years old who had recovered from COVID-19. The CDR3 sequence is CASSLEGAVNTEAFF. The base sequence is TGTGCCAGCAGCTTAGAGGGGGCAGTGAACACTGAAGCTTTCTTT.